A selection of T cell receptor beta chains follows, all from one sample in a study of CD8+CD57+ T cells in acquired aplastic anemia. Each CDR3 protein gets one entry after TCRdb re-called the reads with MiXCR. The sample lists around 150,000 distinct CDR3 sequences, about 50% occurring once. Specimen: sorted CD4+, CD8+, or CD8+CD57+ T cells (not recorded which) from PBMCs. All receptors come from a human donor with aplastic anemia. The CDR3 runs from the conserved cysteine through the conserved F or W. A D gene is named only where the DNA matches it firmly. Where a row states a size, it is once, few, many or the class of an expanded clone; other rows omit it.

j_call | d_call | clone_size | v_call | cdr3_aa | cdr3_nt
TRBJ2-7 | - | few | TRBV20-1 | CSAPQQGYAYEQYF | TGCAGTGCCCCGCAGCAGGGATACGCCTACGAGCAGTACTTC
TRBJ1-1 | TRBD1 | few | TRBV10-3 | CAIKGQGASNTEAFF | TGTGCCATCAAGGGACAGGGGGCGTCGAACACTGAAGCTTTCTTT
TRBJ1-2 | - | many | TRBV11-2 | CASSPRGGHYGYTF | TGTGCCAGCAGCCCCAGGGGCGGTCACTATGGCTACACCTTC
TRBJ1-2 | - | - | TRBV11-2 | CASSLGSSGIDYGYTF | TGTGCCAGCAGCTTAGGATCTTCGGGGATTGACTATGGCTACACCTTC
TRBJ2-2 | - | - | TRBV4-2 | CASSQFVLSTNTGELLF | TGTGCCAGCAGCCAATTCGTCTTGTCTACCAACACCGGGGAGCTGCTTTTT
TRBJ2-7 | - | - | TRBV14 | CASSQDLASYEQYF | TGTGCCAGCAGCCAAGATCTAGCCTCCTACGAGCAGTACTTC
TRBJ1-1 | TRBD1 | - | TRBV24-1 | CATRAGGGNTEAFF | TGTGCCACCCGGGCAGGGGGCGGAAACACTGAGGCTTTCTTT
TRBJ1-1 | - | - | TRBV10-3 | CAIRGNGQNTEAFF | TGTGCCATCAGGGGCAACGGACAGAACACTGAAGCTTTCTTT
TRBJ2-3 | TRBD2 | many | TRBV6-5 | CASSYASGGTSTDTQYF | TGTGCCAGCAGTTACGCTAGCGGGGGGACTAGCACAGATACGCAGTATTTT
TRBJ2-1 | - | - | TRBV10-3 | CAISWTQGEQFF | TGTGCCATCAGTTGGACCCAGGGGGAGCAGTTCTTC
TRBJ1-4 | TRBD1 | - | TRBV7-6 | CASSLEGASGEKLFF | TGTGCCAGCAGCTTAGAGGGGGCGTCCGGTGAAAAACTGTTTTTT
TRBJ2-1 | - | few | TRBV7-3 | CASSSQDNEQFF | TGTGCCAGCAGCTCTCAGGACAATGAGCAGTTCTTC